Following are 8 T cell receptor beta chains from one sample sequenced in a study of cytomegalovirus exposure and HLA in healthy donors. PCR primers comprised 60 Vbeta and 13 Jbeta primers. Only in-frame clones appear in the TCRdb table, and some are missing; sequencing was by immunoSEQ multiplex PCR. This table has fewer than 150,000 clones, about 72% appearing once. Sequencing was performed on PBMCs. Receptor source: a man aged 50 to 60 in good health and CMV-seropositive.

The chain joins TRBV5-8 to TRBJ2-7; 7 positions match TRBD1. Per germline, CDR1 SGHTS and CDR2 YDEGEE. V was clipped by 4 bases and J by 5 bases; unmatched bases: 6. The CDR3 runs to 13 residues. The CDR3 region has the DNA TGTGCCAGCAGCCCGGACAGGTATGACGAGCAGTACTTC. This sequence encodes CASSPDRYDEQYF. The entire variable domain, with the rest obtained from reference TRBV5-8 and TRBJ2-7, is as follows: EAGVTQSPTHLIKTRGQQATLRCSPISGHTSVYWYQQALGLGLQFLLWYDEGEERNRGNFPPRFSGRQFPNYSSELNVNALELEDSALYLCASSPDRYDEQYFGPGTRLTVT.

The V call is TRBV19, the J call TRBJ1-6, with 9 bases fitting TRBD1. Germline V gene sequence: CDR1 LNHDA, CDR2 SQIVND (reference sequence). V shed 4 bases and J 7 bases; nucleotides not matched to a gene: 17. The CDR3 sequence is 19 residues long. CDR3 sequence reads: CASSRAPIQGAAGNSPLHF. The CDR3 DNA sequence: TGTGCCAGTAGTAGAGCGCCCATACAGGGGGCTGCCGGAAATTCACCCCTCCACTTT. The full variable domain, with the rest looked up from reference TRBV19 and TRBJ1-6, is DGGITQSPKYLFRKEGQNVTLSCEQNLNHDAMYWYRQDPGQGLRLIYYSQIVNDFQKGDIAEGYSVSREKKESFPLTVTSAQKNPTAFYLCASSRAPIQGAAGNSPLHFGNGTRLTVT.

The chain recombines TRBV28 with TRBJ2-7; D perhaps matches TRBD1 (5 bases). This CDR3 spans 14 amino acids. V was shortened by 5 bases and J by 0 bases, with 11 bases between the two germline ends. Germline lookup yields CDR1 MDHEN and CDR2 SYDVKM. CDR3 amino acids: CASSRTPNSYEQYF. CDR3 nucleotides: TGTGCCAGCAGTCGGACACCTAACTCCTACGAGCAGTACTTC.

On this clone itself: One end of the junction fails to match germline, which may point to a read error. The chain joins TRBV7-9 to TRBJ2-7; 8 positions agree with TRBD1. This CDR3 is 14 amino acids long. In germline, CDR1 is SEHNR, CDR2 FQNEAQ (reference sequence). The CDR3 DNA follows: TGTTCCAGCAGCTCGGGACAGGTCTCCTACGAGCAGTACTTC. This sequence encodes CSSSSGQVSYEQYF.

V gene TRBV19 combines with J gene TRBJ2-3; a possible D gene is TRBD2 (5 bases). The CDR3 runs to 15 residues. In germline, CDR1 is LNHDA, CDR2 SQIVND (reference sequence). Trimming pared 6 bases from V and 0 bases from J, leaving 13 bases between. The CDR3 spells CASSPRGLSTDTQYF. CDR3 nucleotide sequence: TGTGCCAGTAGCCCCCGGGGTCTTAGCACAGATACGCAGTATTTT. Complete variable domain (other parts from reference TRBV19 and TRBJ2-3): DGGITQSPKYLFRKEGQNVTLSCEQNLNHDAMYWYRQDPGQGLRLIYYSQIVNDFQKGDIAEGYSVSREKKESFPLTVTSAQKNPTAFYLCASSPRGLSTDTQYFGPGTRLTVL.

The genes are TRBV7-2 and TRBJ2-1, with 9 bases identical to TRBD2. This CDR3 spans 15 amino acids. CDR1 and CDR2 from the germline V gene are SGHTA and FQGNSA. V dropped 6 bases and J dropped 3; count of bases not matched to a gene: 6. For the CDR3, the DNA is TGTGCCAGCAGGCTCCTAGCGGGGAGCTACAATGAGCAGTTCTTC. Amino acids: CASRLLAGSYNEQFF.

The chain combines TRBV7-9 with TRBJ1-5; D not certain. Germline V gene data show CDR1 as SEHNR and CDR2 as FQNEAQ (reference sequence). Deletions cut 1 base from V and 4 bases from J, with 11 bases between. The CDR3 is 15 residues long. CDR3 bases: TGTGCCAGCAGCTTAGGGTCAGTTAAAAATCAGCCCCAGCATTTT. Residues: CASSLGSVKNQPQHF.

V usage is TRBV6-4 and J usage is TRBJ2-1, with no clear D. The CDR3 spans 16 residues. The V gene's germline CDR1 is MRHNA and CDR2 SNTAGT. Trimming pared 1 base from V and 4 bases from J, leaving 14 bases between. The CDR3 spells CASSDWIGVSYNEQFF. CDR3 bases: TGTGCCAGCAGTGACTGGATAGGAGTTTCTTACAATGAGCAGTTCTTC.